The rows below give T cell receptor beta chains drawn from one sample of a study of blood T cells in healthy people across ages. TCRdb re-analysed the 5' RACE reads in MiXCR, keeping a single row per CDR3 protein. The data hold over 1,200,000 distinct CDR3 sequences, with around 59% observed a single time. Specimen: blood. These receptors came from a man younger than 35 in good health. Each CDR3 is given with its conserved first and last residue. A D gene is named only where the DNA matches it firmly. Not every row has a clone size; where given, it reads once, few, many or a size class.

TRBV28	NA	TRBD1	TRBJ2-5	CASSLLGQGAYF	TGTGCCAGCAGTTTACTGGGACAGGGGGCGTACTTC
TRBV12-3/TRBV12-4	NA	TRBD2	TRBJ2-3	CASSFYSGGLTDTQYF	TGTGCCAGCAGTTTTTATAGCGGGGGCCTCACAGATACGCAGTATTTT
TRBV4-2	NA	NA	TRBJ2-3	CASSQLSSGDTQYF	TGTGCCAGCAGCCAACTTTCGAGCGGAGATACGCAGTATTTT
TRBV7-9	NA	NA	TRBJ1-4	CASSLGVTEKLFF	TGTGCCAGCAGCTTAGGTGTCACCGAAAAACTGTTTTTT
TRBV29-1	NA	TRBD1	TRBJ1-5	CSGGDRAGQPQHF	TGCAGCGGGGGAGACAGGGCTGGACAGCCCCAGCATTTT
TRBV7-9	NA	NA	TRBJ2-5	CASSQTTRGETQYF	TGTGCCAGCAGCCAAACTACGAGAGGGGAGACCCAGTACTTC
TRBV14	NA	NA	TRBJ1-2	CASSQEEEAFNYGYTF	TGTGCCAGCAGCCAAGAGGAGGAAGCGTTTAACTATGGCTACACCTTC
TRBV5-1	NA	TRBD2	TRBJ2-7	CASSGREDSYEQYF	TGCGCCAGCAGTGGGCGGGAGGACTCCTACGAGCAGTACTTC
TRBV6-1	few	TRBD1	TRBJ1-4	CASSEMVGQGNEKLFF	TGTGCCAGCAGTGAAATGGTGGGACAGGGGAATGAAAAACTGTTTTTT
TRBV6-2/TRBV6-3	NA	TRBD2	TRBJ2-7	CASSYVASGGPPVPYEQYF	TGTGCCAGCAGTTACGTGGCTAGCGGGGGGCCACCGGTCCCCTACGAGCAGTACTTC
TRBV27	NA	NA	TRBJ2-7	CASRPTGLNGYEQYF	TGTGCCAGCAGGCCTACGGGACTGAACGGGTACGAGCAGTACTTC
TRBV29-1	NA	NA	TRBJ2-1	CSVEVLTNEQFF	TGCAGCGTTGAGGTCCTGACCAATGAGCAGTTCTTC
TRBV27	NA	NA	TRBJ1-5	CASSTRRNQPQHF	TGTGCCAGCAGTACTCGGCGAAATCAGCCCCAGCATTTT
TRBV19	NA	NA	TRBJ1-1	CAGTGGLTEAFF	TGTGCCGGAACGGGGGGTTTGACTGAAGCTTTCTTT
TRBV3-1	NA	NA	TRBJ2-3	CASSQAGISTDTQYF	TGTGCCAGCAGCCAAGCCGGGATCAGCACAGATACGCAGTATTTT
TRBV4-3	NA	TRBD2	TRBJ2-1	CASSQDEASGSYNEQFF	TGCGCCAGCAGCCAAGATGAGGCTAGCGGGAGCTATAATGAGCAGTTCTTC
TRBV6-2/TRBV6-3	NA	TRBD2	TRBJ2-1	CASSPAGSDNEQFF	TGTGCCAGCAGCCCAGCGGGGTCCGACAATGAGCAGTTCTTC
TRBV9	few	TRBD2	TRBJ2-4	CASSVAGDIQYF	TGTGCCAGCAGCGTCGCGGGGGACATTCAGTACTTC
TRBV7-2	few	TRBD2	TRBJ2-1	CASSFTGTSGDNEQFF	TGTGCCAGCAGCTTCACGGGGACTAGCGGGGACAATGAGCAGTTCTTC
TRBV12-3/TRBV12-4	NA	NA	TRBJ1-2	CASSPRGEFHYGYTF	TGTGCCAGCAGCCCCCGAGGGGAATTCCACTATGGCTACACCTTC
TRBV20-1	NA	TRBD2	TRBJ2-1	CSASRAGGDNEQFF	TGCAGTGCTAGTCGAGCGGGGGGGGACAATGAGCAGTTCTTC
TRBV2	NA	NA	TRBJ2-3	CASSDSATSTDTQYF	TGTGCCAGCAGTGATTCGGCGACTAGCACAGATACGCAGTATTTT
TRBV4-3	NA	NA	TRBJ2-1	CASSSDPLYNEQFF	TGCGCCAGCAGCTCCGACCCGCTTTACAATGAGCAGTTCTTC
TRBV29-1	once	TRBD2	TRBJ2-7	CSVKTSGGPYEQYF	TGCAGCGTTAAAACTAGCGGGGGCCCGTACGAGCAGTACTTC
TRBV29-1	few	TRBD2	TRBJ2-1	CSAKFTGLAYVPNYNEQFF	TGCAGCGCCAAATTTACGGGACTAGCCTATGTCCCTAACTACAATGAGCAGTTCTTC
TRBV29-1	NA	NA	TRBJ2-1	CSVGDRVGFEQFF	TGCAGCGTTGGAGACCGAGTAGGGTTTGAGCAGTTCTTC
TRBV20-1	NA	TRBD2	TRBJ2-7	CSARPLRSGAFYEQYF	TGCAGTGCTAGACCACTTAGGAGCGGGGCCTTCTACGAGCAGTACTTC
TRBV7-2	NA	NA	TRBJ2-3	CASSLSWTSTDTQYF	TGTGCCAGCAGTTTATCTTGGACCAGCACAGATACGCAGTATTTT
TRBV9	NA	TRBD2	TRBJ2-3	CASSVVPTSGTDTQYF	TGTGCCAGCAGCGTAGTCCCGACTAGCGGCACAGATACGCAGTATTTT
TRBV12-3/TRBV12-4	few	TRBD2	TRBJ2-1	CASTSAQGLIEQFF	TGTGCCAGCACCTCGGCCCAGGGACTAATTGAGCAGTTCTTC
TRBV29-1	NA	NA	TRBJ2-1	CSVEGPGDYNEQFF	TGCAGCGTTGAAGGGCCCGGCGACTACAATGAGCAGTTCTTC
TRBV4-2	NA	NA	TRBJ2-5	CASSHSDETQYF	TGTGCCAGCAGCCACTCTGATGAGACCCAGTACTTC
TRBV12-3/TRBV12-4	NA	NA	TRBJ1-2	CASSPGFYYGYTF	TGTGCCAGCAGTCCAGGGTTTTACTATGGCTACACCTTC